The T cell receptor beta chain described here comes from a study of regulatory T cells in long-lasting Graves disease. The time point here: newly diagnosed GD, antithyroid drugs for less than 3 months. There was RNA extracted from PBMCs, and the TCR library was made from it. Arm-PCR of CDR3 regions and iRepertoire HTBI primers were the basis on which TCR beta libraries were built. MiXCR was run by TCRdb on the multiplex PCR reads, yielding one entry per CDR3 protein. The sample carries about 540,000 distinct CDR3 sequences, roughly 14% recorded once. At least ten counts were recorded for this clonotype. Per the germline V gene, CDR1 is SEHNR and CDR2 is FQNEAQ (reference sequence). The CDR3 consists of 16 residues. V lost 3 bases to trimming and J lost 6 bases; unmatched junction nucleotides: 10. This sample was also put to use in a study of T cells in Graves' hyperthyroidism and ophthalmopathy.

The TCR comes from a man aged 25 to 40 with Graves disease. Sequencing was performed on peripheral blood mononuclear cells (PBMCs), taken at new diagnosis, from a patient treated with antithyroid drugs. The chain links TRBV7-9 to TRBJ2-7, with TRBD2 matching 11 bases. The CDR3 loop is CASSFSELAGVREQYF. DNA of the CDR3: TGTGCCAGCAGCTTTTCAGAACTAGCGGGAGTTCGCGAGCAGTACTTC.